This T cell receptor beta chain derives from a study of blood T cell repertoires in COVID-19. In the study overall: Sources were T cells, B-cell-depleted T cells, or PBMCs; the material itself was cDNA or gDNA.

The germline V gene has CDR1 GTSNPN and CDR2 SVGIG (reference sequence). Trimming removed 0 bases from V and 4 bases from J, with 15 bases in between. The CDR3 totals 15 residues. This table comes from immunoSEQ multiplex PCR, and its TCRdb copy is limited to in-frame clones, with some not included. The table includes roughly 100,000 clones, more than 75% detected once. Sequencing was done on a sample of peripheral blood. This TCR derives from a man in his sixties with acute or convalescent COVID-19. The chain recombines TRBV30 with TRBJ1-2; maybe TRBD1 (5 bases). CDR3 in amino acids: CAWSVPRGFGYGYTF. CDR3 nucleotide sequence: TGTGCCTGGAGTGTACCACGGGGGTTTGGCTATGGCTACACCTTC.